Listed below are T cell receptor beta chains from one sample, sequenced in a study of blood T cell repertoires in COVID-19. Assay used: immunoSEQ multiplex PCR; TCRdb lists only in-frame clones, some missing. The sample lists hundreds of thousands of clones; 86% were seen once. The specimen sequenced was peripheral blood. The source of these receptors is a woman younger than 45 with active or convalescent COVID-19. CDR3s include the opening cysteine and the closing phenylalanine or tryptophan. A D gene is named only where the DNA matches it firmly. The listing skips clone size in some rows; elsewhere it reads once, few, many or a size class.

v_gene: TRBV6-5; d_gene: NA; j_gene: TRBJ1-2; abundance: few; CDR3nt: TGTGCCAGCAGTTACTCCGGGAACGGCTACACCTTC; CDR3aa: CASSYSGNGYTF
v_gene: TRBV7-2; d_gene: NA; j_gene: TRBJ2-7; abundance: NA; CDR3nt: TGTGCCAGCAGCTTAGGATTTTTAGACTCGGCCTACTTC; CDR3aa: CASSLGFLDSAYF
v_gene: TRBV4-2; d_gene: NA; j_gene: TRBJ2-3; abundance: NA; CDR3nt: TGTGCCAGCAGCCAAGATCAAGATACGCAGTATTTT; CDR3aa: CASSQDQDTQYF
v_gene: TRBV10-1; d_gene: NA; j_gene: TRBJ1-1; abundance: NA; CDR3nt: TGCGCCAGCAGTGAGCAGGGAGGGGGCACTGAAGCTTTCTTT; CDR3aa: CASSEQGGGTEAFF
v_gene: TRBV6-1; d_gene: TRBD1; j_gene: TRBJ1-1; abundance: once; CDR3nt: TGTGCCAGCAGTGGCCAGGGGGCCATGATGAACACTGAAGCTTTCTTT; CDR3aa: CASSGQGAMMNTEAFF
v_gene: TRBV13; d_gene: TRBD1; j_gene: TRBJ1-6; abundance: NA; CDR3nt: TGTGCCAGCAGCTTAGGAGCAGGGGGCGATTCACCCCTCCACTTT; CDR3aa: CASSLGAGGDSPLHF
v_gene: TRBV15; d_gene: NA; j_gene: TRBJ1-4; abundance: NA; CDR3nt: TGTGCCACCAGCAGGACCAGGAATTCTAATGAAAAACTGTTTTTT; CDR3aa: CATSRTRNSNEKLFF
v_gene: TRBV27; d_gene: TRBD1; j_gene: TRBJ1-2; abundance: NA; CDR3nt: TGTGCCAGCAGTTTATCATATCGGACAGGACCGATCTATGGCTACACCTTC; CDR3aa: CASSLSYRTGPIYGYTF
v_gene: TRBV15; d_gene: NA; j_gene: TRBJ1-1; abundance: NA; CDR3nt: TGTGCCACCAGCAGAGAGGCACCGGCGGATGGTTTCTTT; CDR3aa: CATSREAPADGFF
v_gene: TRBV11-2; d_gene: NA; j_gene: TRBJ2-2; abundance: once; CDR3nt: TGTGCCAGCAGCTTAGTCCTCATAGAGGACACCGGGGAGCTGTTTTTT; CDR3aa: CASSLVLIEDTGELFF
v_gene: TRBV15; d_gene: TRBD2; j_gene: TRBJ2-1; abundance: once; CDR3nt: TGTGCCACCAGCAGCCTAGCGGGAGGACAAAATGAGCAGTTCTTC; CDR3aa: CATSSLAGGQNEQFF
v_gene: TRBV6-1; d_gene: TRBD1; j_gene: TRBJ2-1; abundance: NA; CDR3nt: TGTGCCAGCAGTGAAGCGGGGGACAGCATCAATGAGCAGTTCTTC; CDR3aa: CASSEAGDSINEQFF
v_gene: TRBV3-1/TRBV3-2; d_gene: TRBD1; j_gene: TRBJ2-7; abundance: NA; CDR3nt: TGTGCCAGCAGCCAAGTCGCGACGGGACCAGGGGGCTACGAGCAGTACTTC; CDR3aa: CASSQVATGPGGYEQYF
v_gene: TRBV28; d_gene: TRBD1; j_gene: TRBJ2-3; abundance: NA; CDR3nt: TGTGCCACCGACAGGGCCCCAGATACGCAGTATTTT; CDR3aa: CATDRAPDTQYF
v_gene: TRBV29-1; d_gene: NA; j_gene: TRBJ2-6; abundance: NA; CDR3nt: TGCAGCGTTGACACTAGCTCGGGGGCCAACGTCCTGACTTTC; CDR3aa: CSVDTSSGANVLTF
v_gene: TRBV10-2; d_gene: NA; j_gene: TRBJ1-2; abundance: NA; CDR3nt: TGCGCCAGCAGTGAGAATGCCGGGGTCGGAGATGGCTACACCTTC; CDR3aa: CASSENAGVGDGYTF
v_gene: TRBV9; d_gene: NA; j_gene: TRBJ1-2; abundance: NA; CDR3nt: TGTGCCAGCAGCGTAGCGGAGGGTAACTATGGCTACACCTTC; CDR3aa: CASSVAEGNYGYTF